The rows below give T cell receptor beta chains drawn from one sample of a study of blood T cells in healthy people across ages. TCRdb ran MiXCR on the 5' RACE reads and lists one entry per CDR3 protein. The data show 1,500,000 or so distinct CDR3 sequences, around 59% seen once. Sequenced input: blood. The receptors shown here come from a man younger than 30 in good health. Both conserved end residues are part of each CDR3. Each record gives: J gene, D gene, clone size, V gene, CDR3 length, CDR3 DNA, CDR3 protein. D genes are given only for firm matches. Not all rows give a size; the values are once, few, many and, for expanded clones, a class.

TRBJ2-3	.	.	TRBV5-1	16	TGCGCCAGCAGCTTGGCAGGCTTCGCTAGCACAGATACGCAGTATTTT	CASSLAGFASTDTQYF
TRBJ2-7	TRBD2	.	TRBV20-1	13	TGCAGTGCTACTAGCGGGGATTACTACGAGCAGTACTTC	CSATSGDYYEQYF
TRBJ2-3	.	.	TRBV13	18	TGTGCCAGCAGCTTAAGTTGGTGGGGTAGCAGAGACACAGATACGCAGTATTTT	CASSLSWWGSRDTDTQYF
TRBJ1-2	TRBD1	.	TRBV4-1	15	TGCGCCAGCAGTCAAGGAACAGGGGCACAGGGCGGCTACACCTTC	CASSQGTGAQGGYTF
TRBJ2-1	.	.	TRBV20-1	14	TGCAGTGCTAGAGATGGTGGGAGGGGGAATGAGCAGTTCTTC	CSARDGGRGNEQFF
TRBJ2-7	.	.	TRBV20-1	14	TGCAGCGCCCCTCCGAACTCCCTTGGGGACGAGCAGTACTTC	CSAPPNSLGDEQYF
TRBJ1-2	TRBD1	.	TRBV5-6	15	TGTGCCAGCAGCTCGACAGGGGAGGGCAACTATGGCTACACCTTC	CASSSTGEGNYGYTF
TRBJ2-5	TRBD2	.	TRBV5-1	18	TGCGCCAGCAGCTCCGGGACTAGCGGGGGTCCGTACCAAGAGACCCAGTACTTC	CASSSGTSGGPYQETQYF
TRBJ2-1	TRBD2	.	TRBV5-5	14	TGTGCCAGCTTCCTGCGGACTAGCGGAAGTGGGGAGTTCTTC	CASFLRTSGSGEFF
TRBJ2-1	TRBD2	.	TRBV5-1	16	TGCGCCAGCAGCCTGGGACTAGCGGGGGATTCCTACGAGCAGTTCTTC	CASSLGLAGDSYEQFF
TRBJ1-1	.	few	TRBV2	14	TGTGCCAGCAGCAGCGACAGGTGGAGGACTGAAGCTTTCTTT	CASSSDRWRTEAFF
TRBJ2-7	.	.	TRBV27	13	TGTGCCAGCAGAGCGTTCGGGGTTGGCGAGCAGTACTTC	CASRAFGVGEQYF
TRBJ2-7	.	.	TRBV27	18	TGTGCCAGCAGTTTATCGTGGGGGTATGGGGGGGCCCGGTACGAGCAGTACTTC	CASSLSWGYGGARYEQYF
TRBJ2-3	TRBD1	.	TRBV11-1	14	TGTGCCAGCAGCTACGGGACAGTAGGTGATACGCAGTATTTT	CASSYGTVGDTQYF
TRBJ1-1	.	.	TRBV14	14	TGTGCCAGCAGCCAAGATTCAGGGGCCACTGAAGCTTTCTTT	CASSQDSGATEAFF
TRBJ1-2	TRBD1	.	TRBV11-2	14	TGTGCCAGCAGCGTGACAGGGGGAATTGGTGGCTACACCTTC	CASSVTGGIGGYTF
TRBJ2-1	TRBD1	.	TRBV7-2	16	TGTGCCAGCAGCCTCCGGCGGGGGACAGGGGGCAATGAGCAGTTCTTC	CASSLRRGTGGNEQFF
TRBJ2-1	.	.	TRBV28	13	TGTGCCAGCAGTGCCCAGACCTACAATGAGCAGTTCTTC	CASSAQTYNEQFF
TRBJ1-1	.	.	TRBV29-1	12	TGCAGCGTGCACAGGGTTAACACTGAAGCTTTCTTT	CSVHRVNTEAFF
TRBJ1-5	.	.	TRBV13	14	TGTGCCAGCAGCTCTCGACAGTCCAATCAGCCCCAGCATTTT	CASSSRQSNQPQHF
TRBJ1-2	TRBD1	.	TRBV5-1	14	TGCGCCAGCAGCTTGATGGGGACAGCTTCCTGGCACACCTTC	CASSLMGTASWHTF
TRBJ2-1	.	.	TRBV29-1	12	TGCAGCGTTGTCGGCAAGGACAATGAGCAGTTCTTC	CSVVGKDNEQFF
TRBJ1-1	.	.	TRBV7-8	15	TGTGCCAGCAGCACGAGAGGTTTCATGAACACTGAAGCTTTCTTT	CASSTRGFMNTEAFF
TRBJ2-4	TRBD1	.	TRBV11-2	18	TGTGCCAGCAGCTTAATTGGTTCAGGGGGCTATTCCAAAAACATTCAGTACTTC	CASSLIGSGGYSKNIQYF
TRBJ2-7	.	.	TRBV10-3	11	TGTGCCATCAATGCAGGGTGCGAGCAGTACTTC	CAINAGCEQYF
TRBJ2-3	TRBD2	.	TRBV9	21	TGTGCCAGCAGCGTAGCCTCCCCCACTAGCGCGAAGATCCCTAGCACAGATACGCAGTATTTT	CASSVASPTSAKIPSTDTQYF
TRBJ2-7	.	.	TRBV6-5	12	TGTGCCAGCGAAGATAGATTAGGCGAGCAGTACTTC	CASEDRLGEQYF
TRBJ1-1	TRBD1	.	TRBV20-1	16	TGCAGTGTTCAATCCCGGACAGGGGGGATGAGCACTGAAGCTTTCTTT	CSVQSRTGGMSTEAFF
TRBJ1-2	.	.	TRBV29-1	16	TGCAGCGTTGAAGCCGGGCGAGGGGGATATAACTATGGCTACACCTTC	CSVEAGRGGYNYGYTF
TRBJ1-5	.	.	TRBV6-6	17	TGTGCCAGCAGTTACTCTAGGGGGATTGAGAGCAATCAGCCCCAGCATTTT	CASSYSRGIESNQPQHF
TRBJ2-7	TRBD1	.	TRBV20-1	13	TGCGGTGCGGGGGACAGGGGCGCCTACGAGCAGTACTTC	CGAGDRGAYEQYF
TRBJ2-5	TRBD1	.	TRBV24-1	17	TGTGCCACCAGTGATTTCCGGGACAGTGATGTGATAGAGACCCAGTACTTC	CATSDFRDSDVIETQYF
TRBJ2-7	TRBD2	.	TRBV15	17	TGTGCCACCAGCAGAACCTCGACTAGCGGAGCTTCCTACGAGCAGTACTTC	CATSRTSTSGASYEQYF
TRBJ2-7	.	.	TRBV5-1	14	TGCGCCAGCAGCGGGTTACAGGGATCCTACGAGCAGTACTTC	CASSGLQGSYEQYF
TRBJ2-1	.	.	TRBV7-9	16	TGTGCCAGCAGCTTAGCGGTGAGGGGGTATCAAACTGAGCAGTTCTTC	CASSLAVRGYQTEQFF
TRBJ2-3	.	few	TRBV6-4	13	TGTGCCAGCAGTGACGGGGGCCCAGATACGCAGTATTTT	CASSDGGPDTQYF